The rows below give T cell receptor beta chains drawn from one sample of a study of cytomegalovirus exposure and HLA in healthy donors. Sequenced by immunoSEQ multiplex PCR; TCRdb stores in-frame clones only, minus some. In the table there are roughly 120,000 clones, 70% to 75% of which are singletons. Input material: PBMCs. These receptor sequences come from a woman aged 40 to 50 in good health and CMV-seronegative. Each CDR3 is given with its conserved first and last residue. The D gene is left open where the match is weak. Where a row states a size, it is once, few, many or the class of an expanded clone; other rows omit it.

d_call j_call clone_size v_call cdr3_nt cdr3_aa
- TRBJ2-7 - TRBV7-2 TGTGCCAGCAGCTTAGGACTAGGGACAGCAGGGTACGAGCAGTACTTC CASSLGLGTAGYEQYF
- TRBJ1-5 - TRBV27 TGTGCCAGCAGTTTATGGGGGCTGGGGCAGCCCCAGCATTTT CASSLWGLGQPQHF
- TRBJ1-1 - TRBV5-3 TGTGCCAGAAGCTCACCTAGACAGCTAGTGAACACTGAAGCTTTCTTT CARSSPRQLVNTEAFF
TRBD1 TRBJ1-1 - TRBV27 TGTGCCAGCAGTCTATCGACCTCCGGGACAGGAGAAGCTTTCTTT CASSLSTSGTGEAFF
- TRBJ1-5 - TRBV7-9 TGTGCCAGCAGCTTCCAGGGCAATCAGCCCCAGCATTTT CASSFQGNQPQHF
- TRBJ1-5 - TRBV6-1 TGTGCCAGCAGTGAGGTGGGCCCTTCCAACCATCAGCCCCAGCATTTT CASSEVGPSNHQPQHF
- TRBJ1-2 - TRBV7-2 TGTGCCAGCAGCTCCTCGGCAGGGACTTATGGCTACACCTTC CASSSSAGTYGYTF
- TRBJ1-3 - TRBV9 TGTGCCAGCAGCGTAGGGGGACGGGAGTCCAGCTCTGGAAACACCATATATTTT CASSVGGRESSSGNTIYF
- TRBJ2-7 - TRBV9 TGTGCCAGCAGCCGCGAGGGCTACGAGCAGTACTTC CASSREGYEQYF
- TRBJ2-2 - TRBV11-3 TGTGCCAGCAGCCAGGGGGAGGCGAACACCGGGGAGCTGTTTTTT CASSQGEANTGELFF
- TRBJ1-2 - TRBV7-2 TGTGCCAGCAGCTTAGGGCTGGGCCCAATCGATGGCTACACCTTC CASSLGLGPIDGYTF
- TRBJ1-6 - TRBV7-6 TGTGCCAGCAGCTTAACCCGGGACACCCCTAATTCACCCCTCCACTTT CASSLTRDTPNSPLHF
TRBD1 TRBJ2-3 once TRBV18 TGTGCCAGCTCAACGACAGGGTCTGCTCCAGATACGCAGTATTTT CASSTTGSAPDTQYF
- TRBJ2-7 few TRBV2 TGTGCCAGCAGAGAGGACAGCTCCTACGAGCAGTACTTC CASREDSSYEQYF
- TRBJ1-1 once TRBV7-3 TGTGCCAGCAGCTTAACCCCGGGGAACACTGAAGCTTTCTTT CASSLTPGNTEAFF
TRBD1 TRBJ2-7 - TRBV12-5 TGTGCTAGTGGTTTTATACGACAGGGCGCCTACGAGCAGTACTTC CASGFIRQGAYEQYF
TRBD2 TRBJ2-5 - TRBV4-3 TGCGCCAGCAGCCAAGATCTCGCTAGCGGGGTGGAGACCCAGTACTTC CASSQDLASGVETQYF
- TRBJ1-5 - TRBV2 TGTGCCAGCAGGGGAGGGTTAGAGAGCAATCAGCCCCAGCATTTT CASRGGLESNQPQHF
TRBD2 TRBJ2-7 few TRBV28 TGTGCCAGCAGACTGGGGGAGGGAACCTACGAGCAGTACTTC CASRLGEGTYEQYF
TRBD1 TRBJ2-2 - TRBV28 TGTGCCAGCAGCCGTTTAGGCCTCTGGGGACAGGGGGCTATCGGGGAGCTGTTTTTT CASSRLGLWGQGAIGELFF
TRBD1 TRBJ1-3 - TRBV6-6 TGTGCCAGCAGTCAGGACCAGGGGGCCGGAAACACCATATATTTT CASSQDQGAGNTIYF
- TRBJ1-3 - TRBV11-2 TGTGCCAGCAGCTTAGGTTTCCCGGGCTCTGGAAACACCATATATTTT CASSLGFPGSGNTIYF
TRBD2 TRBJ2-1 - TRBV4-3 TGCGCCAGCAGCCACTTACTAGCGGGAACCCACAATGAGCAGTTCTTC CASSHLLAGTHNEQFF
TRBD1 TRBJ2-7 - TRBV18 TGTGCCAGCTCACCCGGGACAGGACGATTTCCCTACGAGCAGTACTTC CASSPGTGRFPYEQYF
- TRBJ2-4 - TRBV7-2 TGTGCCAGCAGCCATCCCCAGGGGCCGCGGACCAAAAACATTCAGTACTTC CASSHPQGPRTKNIQYF
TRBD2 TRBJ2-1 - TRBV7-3 TGTGCCAGCAGCAAAGCGGGGACTAGCCCTTACAATGAGCAGTTCTTC CASSKAGTSPYNEQFF
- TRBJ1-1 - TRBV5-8 TGTGCCAGCAGACAAGGGGCTGACACTGAAGCTTTCTTT CASRQGADTEAFF
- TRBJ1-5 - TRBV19 TGTGCCAGTAGTATATATGAGAATAGCAATCAGCCCCAGCATTTT CASSIYENSNQPQHF
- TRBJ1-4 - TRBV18 TGTGCCAGCTCACCAGGGGCGCAGAGTCCTGAAAAACTGTTTTTT CASSPGAQSPEKLFF
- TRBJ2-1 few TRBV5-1 TGCGCCAGCAGCTTGGGTGGGCTAAAGACCCCCTACAATGAGCAGTTCTTC CASSLGGLKTPYNEQFF
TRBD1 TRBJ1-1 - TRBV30 TGTGCCTGGAGCACCGTTCTAGGGGGCTACACTGAAGCTTTCTTT CAWSTVLGGYTEAFF
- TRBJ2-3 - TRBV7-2 TGTGCCAGCAGCTCGGACTACCTAGACACAGATACGCAGTATTTT CASSSDYLDTDTQYF
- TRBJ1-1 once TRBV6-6 TGTGCCAGCAGTTTCAGGAGCGGGGGAGGCGGTGAAGCTTTCTTT CASSFRSGGGGEAFF
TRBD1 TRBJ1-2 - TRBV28 TGTGCCAGCGGGCCAGGGGGCGCTTCTATTGGCTACACCTTC CASGPGGASIGYTF
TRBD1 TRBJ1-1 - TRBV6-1 TGTGCCAGCAGAGGACAGGGTCGGTTCACTGAAGCTTTCTTT CASRGQGRFTEAFF
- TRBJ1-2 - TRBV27 TGTGCCAGCAGGGGATTGGGAGATGGCTACACCTTC CASRGLGDGYTF
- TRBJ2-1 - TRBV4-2 TGTGCCAGCAGCCCCAACTCAGGGGCGATTAATAGTGAGCAGTTCTTC CASSPNSGAINSEQFF
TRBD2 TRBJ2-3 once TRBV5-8 TGTGCCAGCAGCTTAAGCGGGAGGCCCAATACGCAGTATTTT CASSLSGRPNTQYF
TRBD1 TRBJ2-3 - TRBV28 TGTGCCAGTAGCGTTAAGGGGGCTATTAATGCAGATACGCAGTATTTT CASSVKGAINADTQYF
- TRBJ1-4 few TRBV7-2 TGTGCCAGCAGCCCATCGAGTCAAGAAAAACTGTTTTTT CASSPSSQEKLFF
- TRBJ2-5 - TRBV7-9 TGTGCCAGCAGCTTAATGGCCGGGGAGACCCAGTACTTC CASSLMAGETQYF
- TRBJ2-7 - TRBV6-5 TGTGCCAGCAGTTACGGGGGACCAGCGGGGCAGTACTTC CASSYGGPAGQYF
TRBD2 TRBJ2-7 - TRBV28 TGTGCCAGCAGGCCGGGACTAGCAGCCTACGAGCAGTACTTC CASRPGLAAYEQYF
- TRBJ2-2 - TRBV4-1 TGCGCCAGCATTAGCGGTGACACCGGGGAGCTGTTTTTT CASISGDTGELFF
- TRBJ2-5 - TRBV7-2 TGTGCCAGCAGTCCTCGGGTTCGAGAGACCCAGTACTTC CASSPRVRETQYF